This T cell receptor beta chain came from a study of T cell clonotyping in hematopoietic cell transplantation. Overall study findings and caveats: Broader posttransplant TCR repertoire diversity was predicted by graft donor and pretransplant recipient Inverse Simpson Index values. Without cell sorting, CD4 versus CD8 contributions remain unresolved.

Assay used: immunoSEQ multiplex PCR; TCRdb lists only in-frame clones, some missing. The sample includes approximately 20,000 clones, around 86% seen only once; the top ten take around 7.7%. With regard to this clone: Its specificity is not known.

Trimming took off 10 bases at V and 5 bases at J, with 20 bases between the two ends. The CDR3 spans 14 residues. Germline V gene lookup returns CDR1 LNHDA and CDR2 SQIVND (reference sequence). The time point: recipient sample about 28 days before transplant, after cytoreduction. Recipients were bled about 28 days pretransplant and at posttransplant days 30, 100, 180. The chain combines TRBV19 with TRBJ1-1, with TRBD1 as a possible D gene (6 bases). Sequences were derived from peripheral blood mononuclear cells, sampled before stem cell transplant. This TCR derives from a man in his fifties with acute myeloid leukemia. Some clones in this sample may be carry-over from other donors' samples. CDR3 sequence (DNA): TGTGCCATTTCGGTGGCAGGAGGGGGAACTGAAGCTTTCTTT. Translated: CAISVAGGGTEAFF.